The T cell receptor (beta chain) under discussion was sequenced for a study of CD8+CD57+ T cells in acquired aplastic anemia. It was genomic DNA that served as the template for profiling TCR beta VDJ and CDR3. TCRdb independently ran MiXCR on the reads; one entry per CDR3 protein. The sample has about 270,000 distinct CDR3 sequences, around 60% seen once. This TCR came from a human donor with severe aplastic anemia or a healthy control (not recorded which). Sequencing was done on a sample of sorted CD4+, CD8+, or CD8+CD57+ T cells (not recorded which) from PBMCs.

CDR3 nucleotide sequence: TGTGCCAGCAGCCAGGGGGCAGCTAATGAGCAGTTCTTC. Residues: CASSQGAANEQFF. The gene calls are TRBV7-9 and TRBJ2-1; TRBD1 matches at 8 bases. V dropped 5 bases and J dropped 7; count of bases not matched to a gene: 4. The CDR3 covers 13 residues. Germline loops: CDR1 SEHNR, CDR2 FQNEAQ (reference sequence).